This is a list of T cell receptor beta chains from one sample in a study of CD8 T cells in ankylosing spondylitis. Via MiXCR, TCRdb re-called the 5' RACE reads, giving one row per CDR3 protein. The sample carries about 220,000 distinct CDR3 sequences, about 18% recorded once. The specimen was blood, either unsorted or a sorted T cell fraction (not recorded which). Receptor source: a male donor with ankylosing spondylitis. The conserved cysteine and the conserved F or W are not part of the CDR3 here. Fields, in order: V gene, CDR3 protein.

TRBV7-9 | ASSPPDPETGELF
TRBV20-1 | SARGVRETQY
TRBV7-9 | ASSLPGTSGSKTEQF
TRBV3-1 | ASSQYPTGGGEETQY
TRBV27 | ASSLGTSWRLHEQY
TRBV29-1 | SVDDDRATEAF
TRBV4-2 | ASSQNTGTAYEQY
TRBV20-1 | SARAGMAYYEQY
TRBV4-3 | ASSQDGWGQGYEQY
TRBV12-3/TRBV12-4 | ASSSEGHIQY
TRBV20-1 | SARNNREDEKLF
TRBV5-1 | ASSLELAGGYYEQY
TRBV20-1 | SLPSGGRFTYEQY
TRBV29-1 | SALGAQDRNSYEQY
TRBV4-3 | ASSQGRGQIYEQY
TRBV11-2 | ASSPQPGGHYGYT
TRBV4-2 | ASSQAGLTSEQY
TRBV6-1 | ASSTGTSGNNEQF
TRBV27 | ASSLGGRPGNTIY
TRBV27 | ASSSLTGGNTEAF
TRBV12-3/TRBV12-4 | ASILMTGDGSTDTQY
TRBV7-6 | ASSLGMFAANEKLF
TRBV11-2 | ASSLVFSAGDLTDTQY
TRBV4-1 | ASSQEWRGGGEQF
TRBV4-3 | ASSQLAGLLYEQF
TRBV6-5 | ASSYRDAPAYNEQF
TRBV5-6 | ASSLYYGEQY
TRBV20-1 | SATTPVDDYEQY
TRBV5-6 | ASSLIAGPRETQY
TRBV29-1 | SVEPGTEAF
TRBV29-1 | SVMTEDISYEQY
TRBV4-1 | ASSQETGVSGELF
TRBV12-3/TRBV12-4 | ASSLYSPVHNEQF
TRBV9 | ASSVAGGSSYEQY
TRBV13 | ASGVEAEQF
TRBV3-1 | ASSQPSLDIQY
TRBV7-9 | ASRPSGVYGYT
TRBV4-1 | ASSGNLGQPQH
TRBV7-9 | ASSLGYLPTGELF
TRBV12-3/TRBV12-4 | ASTLTGVNGYT
TRBV20-1 | SGTLGGGPDTQY
TRBV27 | ASSPGQGHNEQF
TRBV29-1 | SVEDYRDPRWTQY
TRBV25-1 | ASSAGLQAF
TRBV20-1 | SASAWEATDTQY
TRBV9 | ASSSRSRDGVGDEQF
TRBV21-1 | ASSNRAGYT
TRBV30 | AWSVWVYNEQF
TRBV28 | ASSPLSSALTNYGYT
TRBV7-8 | ASAASGVQPQH
TRBV28 | ASSFSGGTLETQY
TRBV29-1 | SVEDRGNTGELFF
TRBV7-9 | ASSGDSNEQF
TRBV4-1 | ASSLDLASGNTIY